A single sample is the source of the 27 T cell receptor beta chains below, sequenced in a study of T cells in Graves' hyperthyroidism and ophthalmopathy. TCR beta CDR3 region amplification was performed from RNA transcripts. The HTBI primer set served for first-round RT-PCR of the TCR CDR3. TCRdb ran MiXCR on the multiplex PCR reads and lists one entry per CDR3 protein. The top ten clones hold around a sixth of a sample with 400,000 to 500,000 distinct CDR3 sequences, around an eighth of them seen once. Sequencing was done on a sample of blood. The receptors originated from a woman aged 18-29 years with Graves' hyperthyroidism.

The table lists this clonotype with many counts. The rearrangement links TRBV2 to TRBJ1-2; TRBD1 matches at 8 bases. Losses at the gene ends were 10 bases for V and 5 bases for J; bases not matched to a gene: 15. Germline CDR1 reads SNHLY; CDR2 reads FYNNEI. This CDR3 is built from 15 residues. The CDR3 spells CATRGRTGRSYGYTF. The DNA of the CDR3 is TGTGCCACCCGAGGCCGGACAGGGAGAAGTTATGGCTACACCTTC.

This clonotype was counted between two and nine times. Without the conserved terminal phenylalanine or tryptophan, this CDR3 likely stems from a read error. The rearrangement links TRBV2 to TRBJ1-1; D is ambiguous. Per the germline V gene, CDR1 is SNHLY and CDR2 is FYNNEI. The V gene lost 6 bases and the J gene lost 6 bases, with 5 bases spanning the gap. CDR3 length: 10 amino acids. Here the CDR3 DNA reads TGTGCCAGCAGCAGTGCTGAAGCTTTCCTT. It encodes CASSSAEAFL.

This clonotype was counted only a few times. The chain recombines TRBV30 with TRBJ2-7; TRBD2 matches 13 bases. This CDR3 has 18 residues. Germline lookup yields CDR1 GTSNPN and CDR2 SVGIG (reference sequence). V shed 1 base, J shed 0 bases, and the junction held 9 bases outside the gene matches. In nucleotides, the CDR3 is TGTGCCTGGAGTGCCTTGACTAGCGGGAGGTCCTTCTCCTACGAGCAGTACTTC. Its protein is CAWSALTSGRSFSYEQYF. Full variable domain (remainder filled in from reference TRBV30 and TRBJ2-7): SQTIHQWPATLVQPVGSPLSLECTVEGTSNPNLYWYRQAAGRGLQLLFYSVGIGQISSEVPQNLSASRPQDRQFILSSKKLLLSDSGFYLCAWSALTSGRSFSYEQYFGPGTRLTVT.

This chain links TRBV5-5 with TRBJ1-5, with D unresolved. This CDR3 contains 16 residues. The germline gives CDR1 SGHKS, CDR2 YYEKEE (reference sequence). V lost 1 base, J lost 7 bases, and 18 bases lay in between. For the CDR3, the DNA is TGTGCCAGCAGCTTGATCGAATCGGGAGGTGAGCAGCCCCAGCATTTT. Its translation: CASSLIESGGEQPQHF.

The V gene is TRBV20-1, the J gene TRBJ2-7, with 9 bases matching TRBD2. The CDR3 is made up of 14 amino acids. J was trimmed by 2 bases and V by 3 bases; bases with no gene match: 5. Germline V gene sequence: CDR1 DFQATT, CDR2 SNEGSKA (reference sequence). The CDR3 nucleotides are TGCAGTGCTAGTGGCGCGGGAGGGACCTACGAGCAGTACTTC. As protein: CSASGAGGTYEQYF.

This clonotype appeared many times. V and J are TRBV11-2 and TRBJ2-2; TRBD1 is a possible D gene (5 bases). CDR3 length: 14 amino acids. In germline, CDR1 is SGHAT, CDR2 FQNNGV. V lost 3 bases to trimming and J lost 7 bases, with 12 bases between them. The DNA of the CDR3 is TGTGCCAGCAGCTTCGAGCAGGGTGTCGGGGAGCTGTTTTTT. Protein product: CASSFEQGVGELFF.

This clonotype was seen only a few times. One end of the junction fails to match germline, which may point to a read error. The CDR3 coding sequence is TGTGCCAGCTCACCAGGGCAAACCACCAGGGAGCTGTTTTTT. This codes for CASSPGQTTRELFF. V usage is TRBV18 and J usage is TRBJ2-2; D gene uncertain. CDR1 and CDR2 from the germline V gene are KGHSH and LQKENI. The CDR3 contains 14 residues. Based on the CDR3 plus reference TRBV18 and TRBJ2-2, the full variable domain is NAGVMQNPRHLVRRRGQEARLRCSPMKGHSHVYWYRQLPEEGLKFMVYLQKENIIDESGMPKERFSAEFPKEGPSILRIQQVVRGDSAAYFCASSPGQTTRELFFGEGSRLTVL.

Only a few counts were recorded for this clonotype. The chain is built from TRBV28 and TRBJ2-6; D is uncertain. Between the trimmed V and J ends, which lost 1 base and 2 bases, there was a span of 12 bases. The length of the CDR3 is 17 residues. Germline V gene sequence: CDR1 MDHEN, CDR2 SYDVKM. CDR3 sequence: CASSLLGSIAGANVLTF. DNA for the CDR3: TGTGCCAGCAGTTTATTGGGCAGCATTGCTGGGGCCAACGTCCTGACTTTC.

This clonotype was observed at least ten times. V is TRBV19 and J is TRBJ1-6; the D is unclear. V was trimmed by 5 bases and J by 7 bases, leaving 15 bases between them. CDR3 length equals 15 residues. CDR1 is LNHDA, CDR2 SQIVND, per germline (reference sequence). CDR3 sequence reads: CASSPPGRLNSPLHF. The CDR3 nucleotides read TGTGCCAGTAGTCCACCCGGGAGACTAAATTCACCCCTCCACTTT.

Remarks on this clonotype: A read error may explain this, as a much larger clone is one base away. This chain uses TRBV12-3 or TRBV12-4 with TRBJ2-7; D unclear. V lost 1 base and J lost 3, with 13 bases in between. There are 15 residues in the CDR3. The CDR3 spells CASSLGPPTFYEQYF. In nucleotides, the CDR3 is TGTGCCAGCAGTTTAGGACCCCCTACCTTCTACGAGCAGTACTTC.

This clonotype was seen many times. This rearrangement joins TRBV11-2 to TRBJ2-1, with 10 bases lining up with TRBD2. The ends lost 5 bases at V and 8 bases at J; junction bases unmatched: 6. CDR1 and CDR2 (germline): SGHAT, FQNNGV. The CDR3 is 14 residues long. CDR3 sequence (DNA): TGTGCCAGCAGCCTTAGCGGGAGGTGGTATGAGCAGTTCTTC. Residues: CASSLSGRWYEQFF. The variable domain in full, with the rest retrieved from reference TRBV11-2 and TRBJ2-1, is EAGVAQSPRYKIIEKRQSVAFWCNPISGHATLYWYQQILGQGPKLLIQFQNNGVVDDSQLPKDRFSAERLKGVDSTLKIQPAKLEDSAVYLCASSLSGRWYEQFFGPGTRLTVL.

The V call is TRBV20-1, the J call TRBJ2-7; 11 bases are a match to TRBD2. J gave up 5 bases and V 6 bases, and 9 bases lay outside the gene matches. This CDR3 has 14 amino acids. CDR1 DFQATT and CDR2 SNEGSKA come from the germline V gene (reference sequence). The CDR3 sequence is CSAAGTSGLNEQYF. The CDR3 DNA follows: TGCAGTGCCGCCGGGACTAGCGGTTTGAACGAGCAGTACTTC.

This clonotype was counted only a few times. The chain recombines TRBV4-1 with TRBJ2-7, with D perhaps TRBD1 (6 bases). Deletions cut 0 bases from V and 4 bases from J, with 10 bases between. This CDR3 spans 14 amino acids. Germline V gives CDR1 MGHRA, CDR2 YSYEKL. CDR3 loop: CASSQDWTVYEQYF. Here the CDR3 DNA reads TGCGCCAGCAGCCAAGATTGGACAGTGTACGAGCAGTACTTC.

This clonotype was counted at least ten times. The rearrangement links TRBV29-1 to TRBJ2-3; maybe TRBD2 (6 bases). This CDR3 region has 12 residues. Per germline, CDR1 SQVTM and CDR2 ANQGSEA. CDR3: CNRRVGTDTQYF. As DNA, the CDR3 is TGCAACCGGAGGGTCGGCACAGATACGCAGTATTTT.

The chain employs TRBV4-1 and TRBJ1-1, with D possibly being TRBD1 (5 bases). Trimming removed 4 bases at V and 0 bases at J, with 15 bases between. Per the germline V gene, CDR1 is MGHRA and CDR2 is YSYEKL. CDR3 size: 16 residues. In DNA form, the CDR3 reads TGCGCCAGCAGCCGACGACTACAGGCCCTGAACACTGAAGCTTTCTTT. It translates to CASSRRLQALNTEAFF.

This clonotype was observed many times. In nucleotides, the CDR3 is TGTGCCAGCAGTGAGGGCGAGCGTTCACCCCTCCACTTT. This sequence encodes CASSEGERSPLHF. This chain links TRBV6-1 with TRBJ1-6; D is undetermined. V lost 3 bases, J lost 9 bases, and 9 bases lay in between. The germline V gene has CDR1 MNHNS and CDR2 SASEGT. The CDR3 runs to 13 residues.

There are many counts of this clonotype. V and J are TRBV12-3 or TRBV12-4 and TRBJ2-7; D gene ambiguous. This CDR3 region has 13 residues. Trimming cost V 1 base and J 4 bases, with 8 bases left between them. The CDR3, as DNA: TGTGCCAGCAGTTTAGGGCAGCCGTACGAGCAGTACGTC. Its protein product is CASSLGQPYEQYV.

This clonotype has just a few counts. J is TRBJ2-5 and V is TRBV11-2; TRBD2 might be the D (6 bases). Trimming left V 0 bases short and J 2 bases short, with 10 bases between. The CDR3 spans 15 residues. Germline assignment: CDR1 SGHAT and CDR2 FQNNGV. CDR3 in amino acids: CASSLDPGGQETQYF. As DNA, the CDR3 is TGTGCCAGCAGCTTAGATCCAGGAGGGCAAGAGACCCAGTACTTC.

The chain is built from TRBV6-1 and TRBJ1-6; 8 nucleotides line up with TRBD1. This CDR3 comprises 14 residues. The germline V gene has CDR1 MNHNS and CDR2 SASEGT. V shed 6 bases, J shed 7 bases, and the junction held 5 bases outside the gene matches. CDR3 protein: CASSPTGANSPLHF. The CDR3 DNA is TGTGCCAGCAGCCCGACAGGGGCCAATTCACCCCTCCACTTT.

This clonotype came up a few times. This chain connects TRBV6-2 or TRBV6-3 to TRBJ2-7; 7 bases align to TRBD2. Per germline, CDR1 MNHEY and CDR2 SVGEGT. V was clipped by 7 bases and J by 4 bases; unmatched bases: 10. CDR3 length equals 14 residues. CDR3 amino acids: CASMSRGKSYEQYV. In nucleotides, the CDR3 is TGTGCCAGCATGTCGCGGGGGAAATCTTACGAGCAGTACGTC.

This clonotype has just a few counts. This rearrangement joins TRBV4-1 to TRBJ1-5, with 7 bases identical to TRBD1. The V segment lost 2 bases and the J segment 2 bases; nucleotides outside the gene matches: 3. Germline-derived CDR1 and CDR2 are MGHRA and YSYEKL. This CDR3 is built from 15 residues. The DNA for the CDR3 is TGCGCCAGCAGCCAACAGACAGGGCGCAATCAGCCCCAGCATTTT. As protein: CASSQQTGRNQPQHF.

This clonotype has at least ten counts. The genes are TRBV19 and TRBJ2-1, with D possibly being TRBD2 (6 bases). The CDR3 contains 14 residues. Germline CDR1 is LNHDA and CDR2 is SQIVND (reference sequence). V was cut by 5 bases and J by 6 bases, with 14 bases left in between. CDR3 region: CASSPGTVPNEQFF. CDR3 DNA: TGTGCCAGTAGTCCAGGGACTGTACCCAATGAGCAGTTCTTC.

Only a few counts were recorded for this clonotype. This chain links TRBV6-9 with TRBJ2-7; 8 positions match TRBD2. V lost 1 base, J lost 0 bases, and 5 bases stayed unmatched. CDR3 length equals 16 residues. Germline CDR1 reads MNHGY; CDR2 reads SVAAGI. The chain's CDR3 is CASSYYAGGPSYEQYF. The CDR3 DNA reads TGTGCCAGCAGTTATTACGCGGGAGGCCCCTCCTACGAGCAGTACTTC.

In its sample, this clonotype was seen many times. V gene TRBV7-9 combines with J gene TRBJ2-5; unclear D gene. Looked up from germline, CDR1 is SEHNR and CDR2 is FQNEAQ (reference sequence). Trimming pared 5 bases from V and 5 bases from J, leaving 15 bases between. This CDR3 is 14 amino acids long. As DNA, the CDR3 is TGTGCCAGCAGCATAGACCGAATGTTGGAGACCCAGTACTTC. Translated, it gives CASSIDRMLETQYF.

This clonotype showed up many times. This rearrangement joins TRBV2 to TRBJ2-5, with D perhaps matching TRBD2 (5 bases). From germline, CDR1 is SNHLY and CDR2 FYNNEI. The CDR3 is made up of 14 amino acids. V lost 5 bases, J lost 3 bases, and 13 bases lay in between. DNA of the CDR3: TGTGCCAGCAGTCGTGGGAGCGCAGAAGAGACCCAGTACTTC. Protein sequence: CASSRGSAEETQYF.

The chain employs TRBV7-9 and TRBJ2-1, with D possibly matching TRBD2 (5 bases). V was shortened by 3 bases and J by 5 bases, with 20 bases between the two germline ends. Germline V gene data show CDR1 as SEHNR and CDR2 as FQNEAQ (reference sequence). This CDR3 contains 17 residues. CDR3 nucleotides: TGTGCCAGCAGCTTGCGGGCGTTCGGGGTTTCACACAATGAGCAGTTCTTC. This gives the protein CASSLRAFGVSHNEQFF. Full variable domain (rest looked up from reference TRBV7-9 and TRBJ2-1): DTGVSQNPRHKITKRGQNVTFRCDPISEHNRLYWYRQTLGQGPEFLTYFQNEAQLEKSRLLSDRFSAERPKGSFSTLEIQRTEQGDSAMYLCASSLRAFGVSHNEQFFGPGTRLTVL.

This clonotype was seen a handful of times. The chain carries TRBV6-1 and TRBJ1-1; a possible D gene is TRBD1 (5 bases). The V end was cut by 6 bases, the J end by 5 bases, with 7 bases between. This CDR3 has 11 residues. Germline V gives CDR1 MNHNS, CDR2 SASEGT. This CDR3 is CASRAGTEAFF. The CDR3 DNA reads TGTGCCAGCAGGGCAGGGACTGAAGCTTTCTTT.